The next 20 T cell receptor beta chains were all read from a single sample in a study of blood T cell repertoires in COVID-19. Some clones are missing from TCRdb's copy, which holds only in-frame ones; the method was immunoSEQ multiplex PCR. The sample holds around 150,000 clones, roughly 80% seen once. The sequencing input was peripheral blood. Every receptor here comes from a man in his fifties or sixties who had recovered from COVID-19.

This clone has only a few counts. J is TRBJ2-7 and V is TRBV28; D is unresolved. The V gene lost 5 bases and the J gene lost 6 bases, with 8 bases spanning the gap. Germline values: CDR1 MDHEN, CDR2 SYDVKM. The CDR3 is made up of 11 amino acids. CDR3 amino acids: CASSRRGEQYF. The CDR3 DNA reads TGTGCCAGCAGTCGCCGAGGCGAGCAGTACTTC.

The rearrangement links TRBV15 to TRBJ1-1; a weak D match, TRBD1 (5 bases). CDR1 LNHNV and CDR2 YYDKDF come from the germline V gene (reference sequence). The CDR3 consists of 15 residues. V lost 0 bases and J 9 bases, leaving 17 bases between the germline ends. The CDR3 loop is CATSRDQQGLPKAFF. As DNA, the CDR3 is TGTGCCACCAGCAGAGATCAGCAGGGTCTACCTAAAGCTTTCTTT.

The chain carries TRBV24-1 and TRBJ1-4; 9 positions agree with TRBD1. This CDR3 has 17 residues. V was clipped by 4 bases and J by 7 bases; unmatched bases: 12. From germline, CDR1 is KGHDR and CDR2 SFDVKD. The chain's CDR3 is CATSDRDHRGLGEKLFF. The CDR3 DNA sequence: TGTGCCACCAGTGACCGGGACCACAGGGGGCTTGGTGAAAAACTGTTTTTT.

There are many counts of this clone. This chain uses TRBV3-1 (or the pseudogene TRBV3-2) with TRBJ1-5; a weak D match, TRBD1 (6 bases). Deletions cut 4 bases from V and 0 bases from J, with 10 bases between. Per germline, CDR1 LGHDT and CDR2 YNNKEL (reference sequence). This CDR3 comprises 15 residues. CDR3 sequence reads: CASSPGTLSNQPQHF. Here the CDR3 DNA reads TGTGCCAGCAGCCCCGGGACACTTAGCAATCAGCCCCAGCATTTT.

V usage is TRBV7-9 and J usage is TRBJ2-2, with 8 bases matching TRBD2. The germline V gene has CDR1 SEHNR and CDR2 FQNEAQ (reference sequence). V shed 5 bases, J shed 2 bases, and the junction held 4 bases outside the gene matches. This CDR3 contains 15 residues. The CDR3 sequence is CASSPSGGNTGELFF. CDR3 nucleotides: TGTGCCAGCAGCCCCAGCGGGGGTAACACCGGGGAGCTGTTTTTT.

V and J are TRBV27 and TRBJ1-6; perhaps TRBD1 as D (5 bases). The CDR3 contains 15 residues. V was clipped by 7 bases and J by 7 bases, with 17 bases between them. The germline V gene encodes CDR1 MNHEY and CDR2 SMNVEV (reference sequence). The CDR3 sequence: CASTQRQLPNSPLHF. CDR3 sequence (DNA): TGTGCCAGCACCCAAAGACAGCTTCCCAATTCACCCCTCCACTTT.

V gene TRBV11-1 combines with J gene TRBJ1-1; no clear D. This CDR3 comprises 15 residues. Trimming removed 3 bases from V and 2 bases from J, with 13 bases in between. Germline V gene data show CDR1 as SGHAT and CDR2 as FQDESV (reference sequence). CDR3 protein: CASSLGRLVNTEAFF. CDR3 in DNA: TGTGCCAGCAGCTTGGGCCGATTAGTTAACACTGAAGCTTTCTTT. The entire variable domain, with the rest obtained from reference TRBV11-1 and TRBJ1-1, is as follows: EAEVAQSPRYKITEKSQAVAFWCDPISGHATLYWYRQILGQGPELLVQFQDESVVDDSQLPKDRFSAERLKGVDSTLKIQPAELGDSAMYLCASSLGRLVNTEAFFGQGTRLTVV.

This clone came up a few times. The CDR3 here is CASSLDSGYGYTF. In DNA form, the CDR3 reads TGCGCCAGCAGCTTGGACAGCGGCTATGGCTACACCTTC. The rearrangement links TRBV5-1 to TRBJ1-2; D is undetermined. Germline CDR1 reads SGHRS; CDR2 reads YFSETQ. Trimming pared 0 bases from V and 4 bases from J, leaving 7 bases between. This CDR3 contains 13 residues. Using reference TRBV5-1 and TRBJ1-2 for the parts outside the CDR3, the full variable domain is KAGVTQTPRYLIKTRGQQVTLSCSPISGHRSVSWYQQTPGQGLQFLFEYFSETQRNKGNFPGRFSGRQFSNSRSEMNVSTLELGDSALYLCASSLDSGYGYTFGSGTRLTVV.

This clone came up once. This rearrangement joins TRBV11-2 to TRBJ2-4; a possible D gene is TRBD1 (5 bases). CDR1 is SGHAT, CDR2 FQNNGV, per germline. There are 12 residues in the CDR3. The V and J ends lost 3 bases and 7 bases respectively, with 7 bases between them. Here the CDR3 reads CASSLGPNIQYF. The CDR3 DNA is TGTGCCAGCAGCTTGGGGCCTAACATTCAGTACTTC.

The chain combines TRBV19 with TRBJ2-1, with 8 bases matching TRBD1. V shed 10 bases and J 3 bases; nucleotides not matched to a gene: 11. The CDR3 has 15 amino acids. Germline V gives CDR1 LNHDA, CDR2 SQIVND (reference sequence). CDR3 nucleotides: TGTGCCACCCGAGGAGGGGACAGGCTCTACAATGAGCAGTTCTTC. It is translated as CATRGGDRLYNEQFF.

The chain is built from TRBV7-2 and TRBJ2-5; D possibly corresponds to TRBD2 (7 bases). The CDR3 is made up of 16 amino acids. Trimming left V 0 bases short and J 4 bases short, with 15 bases between. CDR1 and CDR2 (germline): SGHTA, FQGNSA. The CDR3 is CASSLAGGLIRETQYF. The CDR3 nucleotides are TGTGCCAGCAGCTTAGCGGGGGGGCTCATTCGAGAGACCCAGTACTTC.

CDR3 sequence (DNA): TGTGCCAGCAGCCCCGGGGAGGGCTATGAGCAGTTCTTC. As protein: CASSPGEGYEQFF. The V gene is TRBV7-3, the J gene TRBJ2-1, with TRBD2 matching over 7 bases. V lost 5 bases and J lost 8; bases outside the gene matches: 6. Germline values: CDR1 SGHTA, CDR2 FQGTGA. CDR3 length equals 13 residues.

The V gene is TRBV6-5, the J gene TRBJ1-2; D possibly corresponds to TRBD1 (6 bases). CDR3 length: 13 amino acids. Trimming stripped 6 bases from V and 7 bases from J, with 15 bases between. Germline values: CDR1 MNHEY, CDR2 SVGAGI. The CDR3 region is CASRGTLVFGYTF. CDR3 sequence (DNA): TGTGCCAGCAGAGGGACACTCGTTTTTGGCTACACCTTC.

This clone was found a few times. The chain has TRBV19 and TRBJ1-4; 7 bases fit TRBD1. CDR3 length: 16 amino acids. The J segment lost 8 bases and the V segment lost 4 bases, leaving 13 bases of the junction unmatched. The germline V gene has CDR1 LNHDA and CDR2 SQIVND (reference sequence). The CDR3 DNA is TGTGCCAGTAGTACCGGGGGCGGCAGGGGGAACGAAAAACTGTTTTTT. It codes for CASSTGGGRGNEKLFF.

This chain connects TRBV19 to TRBJ1-2; D gene unclear. CDR3 length equals 15 residues. Trimming cost V 5 bases and J 9 bases, with 22 bases left between them. Germline values: CDR1 LNHDA, CDR2 SQIVND (reference sequence). The CDR3: CASSSTRGGSMSYTF. For the CDR3, the DNA is TGTGCCAGTAGTTCTACGCGGGGTGGCTCTATGAGCTACACCTTC.

V and J are TRBV5-1 and TRBJ1-6, with D tentatively TRBD1 (5 bases). This CDR3 region has 15 residues. The germline V gene encodes CDR1 SGHRS and CDR2 YFSETQ. The V end was cut by 3 bases, the J end by 10 bases, with 17 bases between. In nucleotides, the CDR3 is TGCGCCAGCAGCTCAGGGTCGTTCCGGAGCTCACCCCTCCACTTT. Protein sequence: CASSSGSFRSSPLHF.

V usage is TRBV5-4 and J usage is TRBJ2-4; 9 bases agree with TRBD1. The germline CDR1 and CDR2 sequences are SGHNT and YYREEE (reference sequence). The J segment lost 0 bases and the V segment lost 4 bases, leaving 5 bases of the junction unmatched. CDR3 length: 16 residues. DNA of the CDR3: TGTGCCAGCAGCGTAAACAGGGGGCTAGCCAAAAACATTCAGTACTTC. It codes for CASSVNRGLAKNIQYF. Full variable domain (outside the CDR3, taken from reference TRBV5-4 and TRBJ2-4): ETGVTQSPTHLIKTRGQQVTLRCSSQSGHNTVSWYQQALGQGPQFIFQYYREEENGRGNFPPRFSGLQFPNYSSELNVNALELDDSALYLCASSVNRGLAKNIQYFGAGTRLSVL.

The V and J genes are TRBV4-1 and TRBJ2-3, with 7 bases that match TRBD2. CDR3 length equals 15 residues. Germline V gene sequence: CDR1 MGHRA, CDR2 YSYEKL. V lost 1 base, J lost 1 base, and 2 bases stayed unmatched. Here the CDR3 reads CASSQASGGTDTQYF. CDR3 coding DNA: TGCGCCAGCAGCCAAGCTAGCGGAGGCACAGATACGCAGTATTTT.

The chain combines TRBV28 with TRBJ1-6; D is unclear. Looked up from germline, CDR1 is MDHEN and CDR2 is SYDVKM. There are 14 residues in the CDR3. V shed 2 bases and J shed 7 bases, with 9 bases lying between them. CDR3 coding DNA: TGTGCCAGCAGTTTAGAACAGACAAATTCACCCCTCCACTTT. Encoded protein: CASSLEQTNSPLHF. The complete variable domain, with remaining parts taken from reference TRBV28 and TRBJ1-6, reads DVKVTQSSRYLVKRTGEKVFLECVQDMDHENMFWYRQDPGLGLRLIYFSYDVKMKEKGDIPEGYSVSREKKERFSLILESASTNQTSMYLCASSLEQTNSPLHFGNGTRLTVT.

The chain is built from TRBV3-1 (or the pseudogene TRBV3-2) and TRBJ1-1; TRBD1 is a possible D gene (6 bases). Germline V gives CDR1 LGHDT, CDR2 YNNKEL (reference sequence). The germline V and J ends were trimmed by 3 bases and 0 bases, with 8 bases remaining between them. The CDR3 length is 14 residues. The CDR3 DNA follows: TGTGCCAGCAGCCAGAACAGGGTGAACACTGAAGCTTTCTTT. Protein: CASSQNRVNTEAFF.